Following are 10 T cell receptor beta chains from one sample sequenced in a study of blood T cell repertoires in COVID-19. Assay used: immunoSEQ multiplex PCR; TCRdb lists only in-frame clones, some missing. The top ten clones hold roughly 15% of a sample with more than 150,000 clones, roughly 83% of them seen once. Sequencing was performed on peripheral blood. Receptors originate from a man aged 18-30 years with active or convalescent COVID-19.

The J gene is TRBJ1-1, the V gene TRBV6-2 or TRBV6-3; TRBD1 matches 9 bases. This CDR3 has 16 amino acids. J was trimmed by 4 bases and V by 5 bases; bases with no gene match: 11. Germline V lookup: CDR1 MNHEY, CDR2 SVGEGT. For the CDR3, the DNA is TGTGCCAGCAGTCCCCTGGGACAGGGTGTAGTCACTGAAGCTTTCTTT. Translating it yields CASSPLGQGVVTEAFF.

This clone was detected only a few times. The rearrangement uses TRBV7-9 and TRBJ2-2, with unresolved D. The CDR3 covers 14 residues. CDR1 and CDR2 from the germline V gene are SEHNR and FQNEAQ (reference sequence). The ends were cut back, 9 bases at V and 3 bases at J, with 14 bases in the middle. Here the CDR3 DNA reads TGTGCCAGTTCCCCGGGTACGGACACCGGGGAGCTGTTTTTT. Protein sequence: CASSPGTDTGELFF.

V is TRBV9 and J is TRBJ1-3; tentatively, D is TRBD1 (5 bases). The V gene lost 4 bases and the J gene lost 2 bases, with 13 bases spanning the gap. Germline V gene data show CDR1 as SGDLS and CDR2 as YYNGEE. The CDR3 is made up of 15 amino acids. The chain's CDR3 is CASSWAGGTGNTIYF. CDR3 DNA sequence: TGTGCCAGCAGCTGGGCGGGGGGGACTGGAAACACCATATATTTT.

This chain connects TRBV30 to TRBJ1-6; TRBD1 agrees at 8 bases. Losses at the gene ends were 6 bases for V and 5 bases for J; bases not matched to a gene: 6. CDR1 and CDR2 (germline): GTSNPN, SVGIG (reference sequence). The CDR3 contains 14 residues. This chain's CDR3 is CACSRGQNNSPLHF. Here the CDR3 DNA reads TGTGCCTGCTCCAGGGGGCAAAATAATTCACCCCTCCACTTT.

CDR3 coding DNA: TGTGCCAGCACTATAGGCGGACAAACGGGCGCTGAAGCTTTCTTT. Its protein product is CASTIGGQTGAEAFF. This chain uses TRBV28 with TRBJ1-1; possibly TRBD1 for D (5 bases). The V and J ends lost 7 bases and 6 bases respectively, with 21 bases between them. From germline, CDR1 is MDHEN and CDR2 SYDVKM. The CDR3 is made up of 15 amino acids.

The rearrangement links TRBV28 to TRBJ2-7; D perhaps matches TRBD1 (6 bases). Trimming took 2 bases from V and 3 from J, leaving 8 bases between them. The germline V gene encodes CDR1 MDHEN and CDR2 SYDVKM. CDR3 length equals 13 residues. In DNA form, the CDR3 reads TGTGCCAGCAGTTTAGGACAGATCTACGAGCAGTACTTC. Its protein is CASSLGQIYEQYF.

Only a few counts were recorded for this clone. The CDR3 DNA is TGTGCCAGTAGTATCCCCGGGTCCTACGAGCAGTACTTC. Encoded protein: CASSIPGSYEQYF. The chain couples TRBV19 to TRBJ2-7; D gene unclear. This CDR3 contains 13 residues. CDR1 LNHDA and CDR2 SQIVND come from the germline V gene (reference sequence). Trimming took off 3 bases at V and 1 base at J, with 7 bases between the two ends.

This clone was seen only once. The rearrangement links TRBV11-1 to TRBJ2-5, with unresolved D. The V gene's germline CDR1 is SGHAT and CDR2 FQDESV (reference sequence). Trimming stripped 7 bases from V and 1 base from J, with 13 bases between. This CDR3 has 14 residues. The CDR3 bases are TGTGCCAGCAAAGAGGCCCTAGTCCAAGAGACCCAGTACTTC. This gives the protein CASKEALVQETQYF.

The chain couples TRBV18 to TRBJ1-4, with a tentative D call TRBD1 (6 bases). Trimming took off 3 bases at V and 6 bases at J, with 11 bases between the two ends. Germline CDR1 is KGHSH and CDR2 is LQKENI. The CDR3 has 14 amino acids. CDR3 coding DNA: TGTGCCAGCTCACCCAACAGGGTTGATGAAAAACTGTTTTTT. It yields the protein CASSPNRVDEKLFF.

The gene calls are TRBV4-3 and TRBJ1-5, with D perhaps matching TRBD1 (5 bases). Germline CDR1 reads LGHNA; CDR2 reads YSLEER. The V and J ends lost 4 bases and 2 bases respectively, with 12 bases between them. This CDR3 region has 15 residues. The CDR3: CASSRGRVGNQPQHF. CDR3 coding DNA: TGCGCCAGCAGCCGGGGCAGGGTGGGCAATCAGCCCCAGCATTTT.